A selection of T cell receptor beta chains follows, all from one sample in a study of blood T cell repertoires in COVID-19. Data came from immunoSEQ multiplex PCR; TCRdb stores just in-frame clones and leaves some out. The data contain around 300,000 clones, approximately 91% of them singletons. Sequencing was carried out using peripheral blood. These receptors came from a woman between 35 and 50 years old who had recovered from COVID-19. CDR3s include the opening cysteine and the closing phenylalanine or tryptophan. The order of the fields is CDR3 DNA, CDR3 protein, clone size, D gene, V gene, J gene. A D gene is named only where the DNA matches it firmly. Size tells how often a clone was seen (once, few, many) or the class of an expanded clone, and some rows leave it out.

TGCAGCGCAGGGGTTACCGGGGAGCTGTTTTTT,CSAGVTGELFF,NA,NA,TRBV29-1,TRBJ2-2
TGTGCCAGCAGCTTAGGGACCGACAGGCCCCTATACTTC,CASSLGTDRPLYF,once,NA,TRBV11-2,TRBJ2-5
TGTGCCAGCAGCTTAAGTGGGACAGGAGAAGCTTTCTTT,CASSLSGTGEAFF,NA,TRBD1,TRBV7-3,TRBJ1-1
TGCGCCAGCAGCTTGGCCGGGGAGTGGGGCGAGCAGTACTTC,CASSLAGEWGEQYF,NA,NA,TRBV5-1,TRBJ2-7
TGTGCCAGTAGTATTTGGGGCCCGGCGGAGCTAAGCACAGATACGCAGTATTTT,CASSIWGPAELSTDTQYF,once,NA,TRBV19,TRBJ2-3
TGTGCCAGTAGTATGGCAGCGGGAGGCTTCACAGATACGCAGTATTTT,CASSMAAGGFTDTQYF,NA,TRBD2,TRBV19,TRBJ2-3
TGCGCCAGCAGCTTGTCAGACAGCTATGGCTACACCTTC,CASSLSDSYGYTF,NA,NA,TRBV5-1,TRBJ1-2
TGTGCCTGGGCCCCTCCCTATAGCGGGAGTCTCGCCGGGGAGCTGTTTTTT,CAWAPPYSGSLAGELFF,once,TRBD2,TRBV30,TRBJ2-2
TGCAGCGTTGAGGTTGTCGGAGTTTATGGCTACACCTTC,CSVEVVGVYGYTF,NA,NA,TRBV29-1,TRBJ1-2
TGTGCCAGCAGTGGACTAGCGGGAGGCCCTTACAATGAGCAGTTCTTC,CASSGLAGGPYNEQFF,NA,TRBD2,TRBV6-1,TRBJ2-1
TGTGCCAGCAGCCAAGAAGCCTTAGCGGGAGGTGGGACCGGAGAGACCCAGTACTTC,CASSQEALAGGGTGETQYF,NA,TRBD2,TRBV3-1/TRBV3-2,TRBJ2-5
TGTGCCTGGAGTGTCGACAGGGGTAACACTGAAGCTTTCTTT,CAWSVDRGNTEAFF,NA,TRBD1,TRBV30,TRBJ1-1
TGCGCCAGCAGCCGGTGGCTAGCGGGGAGCCGCTACGAGCAGTACTTC,CASSRWLAGSRYEQYF,NA,TRBD2,TRBV23-1,TRBJ2-7
TGTGCCAGCAGCTTAGTCACAGGGCCTGGAAACACCATATATTTT,CASSLVTGPGNTIYF,NA,NA,TRBV7-9,TRBJ1-3
TGCAGTGCTAGTGCCGGGAGAGGGGATCAGCCCCAGCATTTT,CSASAGRGDQPQHF,few,NA,TRBV20-1,TRBJ1-5
TGCGCCAGCAGCTTACGACAGGGTCCGGCTAACTATGGCTACACCTTC,CASSLRQGPANYGYTF,NA,TRBD1,TRBV5-1,TRBJ1-2
TGTGCCAGCAGCTTTGGGGGGGGAGATGAGCAGTTCTTC,CASSFGGGDEQFF,once,TRBD2,TRBV7-6,TRBJ2-1
TGTGCCATCAGTGAGTCTACAGGGGCCCCAGATACGCAGTATTTT,CAISESTGAPDTQYF,NA,TRBD1,TRBV10-3,TRBJ2-3
TGTGCCAGCAGCCCTACTAGCGGGAGAGGAGATACGCAGTATTTT,CASSPTSGRGDTQYF,NA,TRBD2,TRBV7-3,TRBJ2-3
TGTGCCATCAGTGGCAGGGGGGACTACGAGCAGTACTTC,CAISGRGDYEQYF,NA,NA,TRBV10-3,TRBJ2-7
TGTGCCAGCAGCCATGGGCTTAAGGCGGGGAGCACAGATACGCAGTATTTT,CASSHGLKAGSTDTQYF,once,NA,TRBV3-1/TRBV3-2,TRBJ2-3
TGTGCCAGCAGCCAAGACAACTACGAGCAGTACTTC,CASSQDNYEQYF,NA,NA,TRBV7-9,TRBJ2-7
TGTGCCTGGAGACACAGCTCTGGGGCCAACGTCCTGACTTTC,CAWRHSSGANVLTF,NA,NA,TRBV30,TRBJ2-6
TGTGCCAGCAGTTTATACAGGGAGAACACTGAAGCTTTCTTT,CASSLYRENTEAFF,NA,NA,TRBV27,TRBJ1-1
TGTGCCAGCAGGGAAGGACTAGCGGTCTCCTACAATGAGCAGTTCTTC,CASREGLAVSYNEQFF,NA,TRBD2,TRBV6-1,TRBJ2-1
TGTGCCAGTGCGGGAACCACCGGGGAGCTGTTTTTT,CASAGTTGELFF,NA,NA,TRBV10-3,TRBJ2-2
TGTGCCAGCAGCTTACCTACAGGGGGCACGGATGAGCAGTTCTTC,CASSLPTGGTDEQFF,NA,TRBD1,TRBV7-9,TRBJ2-1
TGTGCCAGCAGCCCCCTAATATCTACCTACAATGAGCAGTTCTTC,CASSPLISTYNEQFF,NA,NA,TRBV7-6,TRBJ2-1
TGTGCCAGCAGCCGGACAGGTGCGCTAGCTAGCACAGATACGCAGTATTTT,CASSRTGALASTDTQYF,once,TRBD1,TRBV3-1/TRBV3-2,TRBJ2-3
TGTGCCAGTAGCCTTAGTAGCAATCAGCCCCAGCATTTT,CASSLSSNQPQHF,NA,NA,TRBV19,TRBJ1-5
TGCGCCAGCAACCGGGCTAGCGGGAGGGAATCCTACGAGCAGTACTTC,CASNRASGRESYEQYF,once,TRBD2,TRBV5-1,TRBJ2-7
TGTGCCAGCAGCTCGGGACTAGCGGGAGTAGGGAGCTCCTACAATGAGCAGTTCTTC,CASSSGLAGVGSSYNEQFF,once,TRBD2,TRBV7-8,TRBJ2-1
TGTGCCAGCAGTTTATTAGCGGGAGGGCCCCCGATCTACAATGAGCAGTTCTTC,CASSLLAGGPPIYNEQFF,once,TRBD2,TRBV27,TRBJ2-1
TGTGCCAGCAGCCAAGATCTTAACGGGCTAGCGGGGGCCACCGGGGAGCTGTTTTTT,CASSQDLNGLAGATGELFF,NA,TRBD2,TRBV3-1/TRBV3-2,TRBJ2-2
TGCGCCAGCAGCTTGGCCGGGACAGACGAGCAGTACTTC,CASSLAGTDEQYF,NA,TRBD1,TRBV5-1,TRBJ2-7
TGCAGCGTTGAGGGAGGGGCTAGCTCCTACAATGAGCAGTTCTTC,CSVEGGASSYNEQFF,NA,TRBD2,TRBV29-1,TRBJ2-1
TGTGCCAGCAGCCCCACCGGCAGGGACACCGGGGAGCTGTTTTTT,CASSPTGRDTGELFF,NA,NA,TRBV27,TRBJ2-2
TGTGCCAGCTCACCACTCGTTGCAGGGCCGGGCGGGGAGCTGTTTTTT,CASSPLVAGPGGELFF,NA,NA,TRBV18,TRBJ2-2